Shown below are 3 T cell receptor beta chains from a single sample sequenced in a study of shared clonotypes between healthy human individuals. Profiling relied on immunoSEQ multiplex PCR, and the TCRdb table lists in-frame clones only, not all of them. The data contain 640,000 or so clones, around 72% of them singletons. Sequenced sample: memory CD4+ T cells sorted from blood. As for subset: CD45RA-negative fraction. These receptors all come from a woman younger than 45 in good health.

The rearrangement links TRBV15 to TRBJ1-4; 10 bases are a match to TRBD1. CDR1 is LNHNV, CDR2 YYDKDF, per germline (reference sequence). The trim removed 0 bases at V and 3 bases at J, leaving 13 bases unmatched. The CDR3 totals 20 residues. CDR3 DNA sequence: TGTGCCACCAGCAGAGATCGGGACAGGGGCGGATACGAGGCTAATGAAAAACTGTTTTTT. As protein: CATSRDRDRGGYEANEKLFF.

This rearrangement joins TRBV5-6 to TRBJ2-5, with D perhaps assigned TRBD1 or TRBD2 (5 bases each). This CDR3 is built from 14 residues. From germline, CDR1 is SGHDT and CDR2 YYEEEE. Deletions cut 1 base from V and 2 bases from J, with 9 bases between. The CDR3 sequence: CASSLSWGQETQYF. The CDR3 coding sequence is TGTGCCAGCAGCTTGTCCTGGGGGCAAGAGACCCAGTACTTC.

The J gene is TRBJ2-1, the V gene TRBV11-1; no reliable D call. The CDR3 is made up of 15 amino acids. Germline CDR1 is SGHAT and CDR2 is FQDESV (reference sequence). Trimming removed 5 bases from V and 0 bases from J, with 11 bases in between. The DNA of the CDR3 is TGTGCCAGCAGCCTCGGCGGTAGCTCCTACAATGAGCAGTTCTTC. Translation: CASSLGGSSYNEQFF.